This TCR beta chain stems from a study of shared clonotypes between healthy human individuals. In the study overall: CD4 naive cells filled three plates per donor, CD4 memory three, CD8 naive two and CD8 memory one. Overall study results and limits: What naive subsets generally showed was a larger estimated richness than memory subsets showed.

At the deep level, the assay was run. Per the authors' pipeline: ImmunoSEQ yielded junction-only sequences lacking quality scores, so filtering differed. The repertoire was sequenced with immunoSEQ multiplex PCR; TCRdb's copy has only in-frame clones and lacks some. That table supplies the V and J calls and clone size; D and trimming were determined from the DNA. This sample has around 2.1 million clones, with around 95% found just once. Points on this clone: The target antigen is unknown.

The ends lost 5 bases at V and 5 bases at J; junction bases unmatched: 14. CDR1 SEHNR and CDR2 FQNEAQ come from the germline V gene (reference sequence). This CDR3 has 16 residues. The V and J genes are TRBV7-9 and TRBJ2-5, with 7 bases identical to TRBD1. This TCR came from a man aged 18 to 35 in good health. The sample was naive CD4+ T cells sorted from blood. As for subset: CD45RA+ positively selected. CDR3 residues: CASSLAGTVNMETQYF. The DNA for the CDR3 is TGTGCCAGCAGCCTCGCCGGGACAGTGAATATGGAGACCCAGTACTTC.